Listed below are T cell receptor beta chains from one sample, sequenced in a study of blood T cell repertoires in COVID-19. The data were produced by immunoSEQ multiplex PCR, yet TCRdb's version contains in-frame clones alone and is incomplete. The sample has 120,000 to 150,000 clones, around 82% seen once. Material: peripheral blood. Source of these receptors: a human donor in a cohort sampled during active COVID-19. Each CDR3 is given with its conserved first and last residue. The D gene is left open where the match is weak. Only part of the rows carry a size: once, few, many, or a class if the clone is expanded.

CDR3 DNA: TGTGCCAGCAGTGCCGGGACAGGGGTCACTGAAGCTTTCTTT
CDR3 protein: CASSAGTGVTEAFF
J gene: TRBJ1-1
D gene: TRBD1
V gene: TRBV28
clone size: NA

CDR3 DNA: TGTGCCAGCAGTTACAGACGGACTAGCGTTGAGACCCAGTACTTC
CDR3 protein: CASSYRRTSVETQYF
J gene: TRBJ2-5
D gene: TRBD2
V gene: TRBV6-5
clone size: NA

CDR3 DNA: TGTGCCAGCAGCATCGTACAGGGGTCCGAGCAGTACTTC
CDR3 protein: CASSIVQGSEQYF
J gene: TRBJ2-7
D gene: TRBD1
V gene: TRBV11-2
clone size: NA

CDR3 DNA: TGTGCCAGCAGCTTAGCTGGGGGCGGCTACACCTTC
CDR3 protein: CASSLAGGGYTF
J gene: TRBJ1-2
D gene: NA
V gene: TRBV7-9
clone size: NA

CDR3 DNA: TGCGCCAGCACGGCGGGTTCGAACACCGGGGAGCTGTTTTTT
CDR3 protein: CASTAGSNTGELFF
J gene: TRBJ2-2
D gene: NA
V gene: TRBV5-1
clone size: NA

CDR3 DNA: TGTGCCAGCAGTCGTGGACAGTTGAACACTGAAGCTTTCTTT
CDR3 protein: CASSRGQLNTEAFF
J gene: TRBJ1-1
D gene: NA
V gene: TRBV2
clone size: NA

CDR3 DNA: TGTGCCAGCACCGATGCACCAAACAGCTACGAGCAGTACTTC
CDR3 protein: CASTDAPNSYEQYF
J gene: TRBJ2-7
D gene: NA
V gene: TRBV7-2
clone size: NA

CDR3 DNA: TGCGCCAGCAGCCCGGACATGCTAGCGGGGACCGGGGAGCTGTTTTTT
CDR3 protein: CASSPDMLAGTGELFF
J gene: TRBJ2-2
D gene: TRBD2
V gene: TRBV4-1
clone size: NA

CDR3 DNA: TGTGCCAGCTCACCAAGGGGAGGGCTAGGGAACACTGAAGCTTTCTTT
CDR3 protein: CASSPRGGLGNTEAFF
J gene: TRBJ1-1
D gene: NA
V gene: TRBV18
clone size: NA

CDR3 DNA: TGTGCCAGCAGCTTAGCGTTCGGGGTCTCAAATACGCAGTATTTT
CDR3 protein: CASSLAFGVSNTQYF
J gene: TRBJ2-3
D gene: NA
V gene: TRBV7-2
clone size: NA

CDR3 DNA: TGTGCCACCAGTGATTTTGACCGGGACAGGCGATTGAGCTCCTACGAGCAGTACTTC
CDR3 protein: CATSDFDRDRRLSSYEQYF
J gene: TRBJ2-7
D gene: TRBD1
V gene: TRBV24-1
clone size: NA

CDR3 DNA: TGTGCCAGCAGCTTGGATTTAAACAGCCTAACTGGGGCCAACGTCCTGACTTTC
CDR3 protein: CASSLDLNSLTGANVLTF
J gene: TRBJ2-6
D gene: NA
V gene: TRBV5-6
clone size: once

CDR3 DNA: TGTGCCAGCAGCCTCGGGACTAGCGTTCCAGATACGCAGTATTTT
CDR3 protein: CASSLGTSVPDTQYF
J gene: TRBJ2-3
D gene: TRBD2
V gene: TRBV6-4
clone size: NA

CDR3 DNA: TGTGCCAGCAGCCGCGGAGAATTGGCGAACACTGAAGCTTTCTTT
CDR3 protein: CASSRGELANTEAFF
J gene: TRBJ1-1
D gene: NA
V gene: TRBV5-4
clone size: few

CDR3 DNA: TGTGCCAGCAGCGGAGGGGTGGGGATTTGGTCAGGCACTGAAGCTTTCTTT
CDR3 protein: CASSGGVGIWSGTEAFF
J gene: TRBJ1-1
D gene: NA
V gene: TRBV7-2
clone size: NA

CDR3 DNA: TGTGCCAGCAGTTTAGGACAGACCAATCAGCCCCAGCATTTT
CDR3 protein: CASSLGQTNQPQHF
J gene: TRBJ1-5
D gene: NA
V gene: TRBV28
clone size: once

CDR3 DNA: TGCGCCAGCAGCCAACCGGGACAGGGGATCGATGGCTACACCTTC
CDR3 protein: CASSQPGQGIDGYTF
J gene: TRBJ1-2
D gene: TRBD1
V gene: TRBV4-1
clone size: NA

CDR3 DNA: TGTGCCAGCAGCTCGACGTCTAGCTCCTACGAGCAGTACTTC
CDR3 protein: CASSSTSSSYEQYF
J gene: TRBJ2-7
D gene: NA
V gene: TRBV11-2
clone size: NA

CDR3 DNA: TGTGCCAGCGTCCAGGGGCAGGACTATGGCTACACCTTC
CDR3 protein: CASVQGQDYGYTF
J gene: TRBJ1-2
D gene: NA
V gene: TRBV6-5
clone size: NA

CDR3 DNA: TGTGCCACTTCGAGGTCGGGAGCTAACTATGGCTACACCTTC
CDR3 protein: CATSRSGANYGYTF
J gene: TRBJ1-2
D gene: NA
V gene: TRBV19
clone size: NA

CDR3 DNA: TGTGCCAGCAGTGATACATGGAGCAATCAGCCCCAGCATTTT
CDR3 protein: CASSDTWSNQPQHF
J gene: TRBJ1-5
D gene: NA
V gene: TRBV6-1
clone size: once

CDR3 DNA: TGTGCCAGCAACCAGGGGGATAACACCGGGGAGCTGTTTTTT
CDR3 protein: CASNQGDNTGELFF
J gene: TRBJ2-2
D gene: TRBD1
V gene: TRBV11-3
clone size: NA

CDR3 DNA: TGTGCCAGCAGTGACGCTACCTACGAGCAGTACTTC
CDR3 protein: CASSDATYEQYF
J gene: TRBJ2-7
D gene: NA
V gene: TRBV6-1
clone size: NA

CDR3 DNA: TGTGCCAGCAGTCCCGAGGGGGGGGGAAATGAGCAGTTCTTC
CDR3 protein: CASSPEGGGNEQFF
J gene: TRBJ2-1
D gene: NA
V gene: TRBV6-5
clone size: NA

CDR3 DNA: TGTGCCAGCAGAGAAGGGGGTGGAGGAAGGCATTTT
CDR3 protein: CASREGGGGRHF
J gene: TRBJ1-5
D gene: NA
V gene: TRBV2
clone size: NA

CDR3 DNA: TGCGCCAGCAGCTGGATACAGGGGGCGAACACCGGGGAGCTGTTTTTT
CDR3 protein: CASSWIQGANTGELFF
J gene: TRBJ2-2
D gene: TRBD1
V gene: TRBV5-1
clone size: NA

CDR3 DNA: TGCTCTGCCGGGACAACCGAGACCCAGTACTTC
CDR3 protein: CSAGTTETQYF
J gene: TRBJ2-5
D gene: NA
V gene: TRBV18
clone size: NA

CDR3 DNA: TGTGCCAGCAGCTTAGCGGTAGGGGTGGATACGCAGTATTTT
CDR3 protein: CASSLAVGVDTQYF
J gene: TRBJ2-3
D gene: NA
V gene: TRBV7-9
clone size: once

CDR3 DNA: TGTGCCAGCATTCCCAGGGCTCATGGTGAAGCTTTCTTT
CDR3 protein: CASIPRAHGEAFF
J gene: TRBJ1-1
D gene: NA
V gene: TRBV28
clone size: NA

CDR3 DNA: TGTGCCAGCAGTTTGGGGGGGGCACATAGCTATGGCTACACCTTC
CDR3 protein: CASSLGGAHSYGYTF
J gene: TRBJ1-2
D gene: NA
V gene: TRBV28
clone size: NA

CDR3 DNA: TGTGCCAGCAGTTCCGGGACAGGGGATGGAAATGAGCAGTTCTTC
CDR3 protein: CASSSGTGDGNEQFF
J gene: TRBJ2-1
D gene: TRBD1
V gene: TRBV28
clone size: NA

CDR3 DNA: TGTGCCATCAGGGGGACAGGTGCGAACAATGAGCAGTTCTTC
CDR3 protein: CAIRGTGANNEQFF
J gene: TRBJ2-1
D gene: TRBD1
V gene: TRBV10-3
clone size: NA

CDR3 DNA: TGCGCCAGCAGCTTGGGGGACAGGGTGGGTTACGAGCAGTACTTC
CDR3 protein: CASSLGDRVGYEQYF
J gene: TRBJ2-7
D gene: TRBD1
V gene: TRBV5-1
clone size: NA

CDR3 DNA: TGTGCCAGCTCACCGGGGGCGCAAGCCTTCCCGGGGTACGGCTACACCTTC
CDR3 protein: CASSPGAQAFPGYGYTF
J gene: TRBJ1-2
D gene: NA
V gene: TRBV18
clone size: NA

CDR3 DNA: TGTGCCAGCTCACCACCGGCGGGTACAGCTCGTAAAGCTTTCTTT
CDR3 protein: CASSPPAGTARKAFF
J gene: TRBJ1-1
D gene: NA
V gene: TRBV18
clone size: NA

CDR3 DNA: TGTGCCAGCAGCTTGGGAAGCGGGGTAACAGATACGCAGTATTTT
CDR3 protein: CASSLGSGVTDTQYF
J gene: TRBJ2-3
D gene: TRBD2
V gene: TRBV7-9
clone size: few

CDR3 DNA: TGTGCCAGCAGCAAAGCTGGGGCAGGGTGTAATGAAAAACTGTTTTTT
CDR3 protein: CASSKAGAGCNEKLFF
J gene: TRBJ1-4
D gene: NA
V gene: TRBV21-1
clone size: once